This TCR beta chain was observed in a study of type 1 and type 2 diabetes patients. In this sample, this clonotype turned up once. Amplification started from genomic DNA. A primer set of 30 forward and 13 reverse primers amplified the CDR3. TCRdb passed the multiplex PCR reads through MiXCR, listing each CDR3 protein once. The table lists more than 250,000 distinct CDR3 sequences, roughly 48% of them singletons, with approximately 13% in the top ten. The receptor's source is a man between 18 and 29 years old with type 2 diabetes. Sequencing was done on a sample of peripheral blood mononuclear cells (PBMCs).

The CDR3 loop reads CASSQDKEAQGSPLHF. CDR3 DNA sequence: TGTGCCAGCAGCCAAGATAAGGAGGCCCAAGGCTCACCCCTCCACTTT. The rearrangement uses TRBV7-8 and TRBJ1-6; D is unresolved. CDR1 SGHVS and CDR2 FQNEAQ come from the germline V gene. The V and J ends lost 5 bases and 10 bases respectively, with 21 bases between them. This CDR3 is built from 16 residues.